This TCR beta chain was captured in a study of shared clonotypes between healthy human individuals. Background on the study: Per donor, three plates held CD4 naive cells, three held CD4 memory, two held CD8 naive and one held CD8 memory.

Some clones are missing from TCRdb's copy, which holds only in-frame ones; the method was immunoSEQ multiplex PCR. The table shows approximately 2.5 million clones, with over 85% occurring only once. Deletions cut 6 bases from V and 2 bases from J, with 17 bases between. The CDR3 spans 15 residues. CDR1 and CDR2 from the germline V gene are MNHEY and SMNVEV (reference sequence). Concerning this clone itself: Its matching antigen is unknown.

Study outcomes and limitations: What naive subsets generally showed was a larger estimated richness than memory subsets showed.

Sample: naive CD4+ T cells sorted from blood. This sample's subset: CD45RA+ positively selected. The gene calls are TRBV27 and TRBJ2-7; tentative D call: TRBD1 (5 bases). This sequence originates from a man between 18 and 29 years old in good health. CDR3 DNA sequence: TGTGCCAGCAGATCCACCCGACAGCTACCCTACGAGCAGTACTTC. This encodes CASRSTRQLPYEQYF.